This T cell receptor beta chain stems from a study of shared T cell receptors in the human thymus (dated by TCRdb to 2020 to 2022). Regarding the complete study: The study examined how self-reactive, shared T-cell receptor alpha chains are generated in the human thymus.

The trim is 5 bases for V and 1 base for J, with a gap of 8 bases between the germline ends. Based on the germline V gene, the CDR1 and CDR2 sequences are SGHAT and FQNNGV. Taken from cysteine to phenylalanine, the CDR3 has 13 residues. The only DNA kept is the CDR3, 39 bases in frame from the first base. The protocol used for the library was the immunoSEQ multiplex PCR assay. TCRdb took this table from immuneACCESS and kept in-frame rearrangements with V and J called. Such tables lack part of the clones; where checked against another copy, unresolved V genes explain under half of the gap, and the rest is unexplained. Here the sample has 600,000 to 900,000 clones; 80% to 90% occur a single time. The ten largest clonotypes hold roughly 0.01% of the sample. This clone was seen once. Its antigen target is currently unknown. The input lacks base qualities; no much larger clone sits a single base away. The data were also submitted as part of a second study, on human thymus T cells. As the second publication notes: Donors were immunologically healthy infants undergoing open corrective cardiac surgery for congenital heart defects in Finland. The thymus tissue came from surgical resects taken out during corrective cardiac surgery. V and J gene segment usage appeared biased in both thymic and peripheral blood repertoires. The related research found that thymic TCR repertoires overlapped highly between unrelated individuals. TCR alpha and beta repertoires from under 10 infant thymus samples and a few related peripheral blood samples were characterized in the study. The cohort included more than 5 male and a couple of female infants, with donor ages spanning 7 to 244 days. Thymocytes were released mechanically from tissue and stored at -70 °C as pellets of roughly 9.5-32 million cells. Genomic DNA was extracted from frozen cell pellets with a QIAsymphony instrument. Using the immunoSEQ multiplex PCR assay, the TCRB and TCRAD loci were amplified from a standardized quantity of quality-controlled genomic DNA. Amplicons spanned the V(D)J region at a length sufficient to cover the CDR3 and identify V and J genes. Amplicon sequencing was performed on an Illumina platform through the commercial immunoSEQ service. Primer bias and sequencing errors were corrected as previously described, and TCRAD and TCRB were defined on the basis of the IMGT database. Repertoires were analysed with immunoSEQ Analyzer 3.0 and VDJTools, covering basic statistics, V/J segment usage, diversity estimates, rarefaction and pairwise overlap. Diversity was estimated using the Chao1, ChaoE, Efron-Thisted, Shannon and inverse Simpson indices, and was also estimated on datasets down-sampled to the size of the smallest sample. Repertoire overlap used strict matching of CDR3 nucleotide sequence, V gene and J gene, with Jaccard-based multidimensional scaling clustering. Thymus samples yielded on average around 800,000 unique TCRB clonotypes, compared with 80,000 to 85,000 from blood samples.

Sequenced material: thymocytes. The TCR was taken from a girl under three years old with a congenital heart defect. Donor details come from another sample of the same person, matched by shared clones. The sequence links TRBV11-2 to TRBJ2-5; the D segment cannot be called with confidence. In nucleotide form, the sequence is TGTGCCAGCAGCCCCTTCGGCCAAGAGACCCAGTACTTC. This gives the protein CASSPFGQETQYF.